This T cell receptor beta chain was identified in a study of CD8 T cells in ankylosing spondylitis. Findings and caveats of the study: Significant enrichment of disease-linked clones was reportedly seen in matched ankylosing spondylitis synovial fluid. Disease-linked clones proved CD8+ and comparatively uncommon in peripheral blood. Fewer than ten highly homologous variants made up a TCR beta motif that seemed to typify ankylosing spondylitis blood.

This CDR3 region has 14 residues. V dropped 5 bases and J dropped 6 bases, with 16 bases sitting between them. From germline, CDR1 is SEHNR and CDR2 FQNEAQ (reference sequence). This clonotype was found a few times. Its target is not known. TCR beta libraries were made by quantitative 5'-RACE with molecular barcodes. TCRdb re-derived calls from the 5' RACE reads in MiXCR, one entry per CDR3 protein. The sample contains about 240,000 distinct CDR3 sequences, 9.5% to 12% of which appear only once. Sequenced: blood, either unsorted or a sorted T cell fraction (not recorded which). The chain recombines TRBV7-9 with TRBJ1-1, with unresolved D. The clonotype originates from a male donor with ankylosing spondylitis or in good health (not recorded which). For the CDR3, the DNA is TGTGCCAGCAGCCCCGGAGTTAACCTCCCTGAAGCTTTCTTT. Amino acids: CASSPGVNLPEAFF.